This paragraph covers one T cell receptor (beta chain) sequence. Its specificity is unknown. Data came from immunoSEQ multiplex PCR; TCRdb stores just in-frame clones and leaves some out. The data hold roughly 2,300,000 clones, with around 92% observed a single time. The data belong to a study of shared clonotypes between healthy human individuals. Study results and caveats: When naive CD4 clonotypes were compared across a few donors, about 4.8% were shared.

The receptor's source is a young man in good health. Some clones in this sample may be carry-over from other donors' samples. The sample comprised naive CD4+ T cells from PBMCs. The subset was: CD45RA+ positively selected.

This CDR3 is CASSTYRGYGYTF. The DNA of the CDR3 is TGTGCCAGTAGTACGTACAGGGGCTATGGCTACACCTTC. The gene calls are TRBV19 and TRBJ1-2, with 7 bases identical to TRBD1. The V gene end was trimmed by 4 bases and the J gene end by 4 bases; junction bases not matched to a gene: 3. CDR3 length: 13 amino acids. CDR1 LNHDA and CDR2 SQIVND come from the germline V gene (reference sequence).